Below, 5 T cell receptor beta chains from the same sample are listed, as sequenced in a study of T cell changes during pregnancy in multiple sclerosis. TCRdb's copy holds only in-frame clones and misses some; the assay was immunoSEQ multiplex PCR. The data hold 35,000 to 55,000 clones, with about 89% observed a single time. Sequencing was performed on CD4+ T cells from peripheral blood mononuclear cells, taken after pregnancy. The receptor source for this set is a female donor with multiple sclerosis, enrolled in a pregnancy study.

The chain employs TRBV10-3 and TRBJ1-1; no reliable D call. The germline CDR1 and CDR2 sequences are ENHRY and SYGVKD. Trimming took off 0 bases at V and 10 bases at J, with 15 bases between the two ends. This CDR3 contains 14 residues. The CDR3 reads CAISESNRGSGAFF. CDR3 nucleotides: TGTGCCATCAGTGAGTCGAACCGGGGTTCCGGAGCTTTCTTT.

The CDR3 spells CASSVGGSYNEQFF. The DNA for the CDR3 is TGTGCCAGCAGCGTCGGCGGGTCCTACAATGAGCAGTTCTTC. The chain joins TRBV11-2 to TRBJ2-1; D might be TRBD2 (5 bases). The CDR3 has 14 residues. The germline CDR1 and CDR2 sequences are SGHAT and FQNNGV. The V gene lost 5 bases and the J gene lost 1 base, with 9 bases spanning the gap.

The rearrangement joins TRBV19 to TRBJ2-3; TRBD2 aligns across 9 bases. This CDR3 is 16 amino acids long. CDR1 is LNHDA and CDR2 is SQIVND in the germline V gene (reference sequence). With 0 bases clipped from V and 6 bases from J, the junction kept 7 bases outside the gene matches. The CDR3 region has the DNA TGTGCCAGTAGTATAGATCGATTAGCGGGAGCCGATACGCAGTATTTT. Encoded protein: CASSIDRLAGADTQYF.

CDR3 nucleotides: TGTGCCAGCAGGGTCCTGAGCGGGGCAGATACGCAGTATTTT. It codes for CASRVLSGADTQYF. J is TRBJ2-3 and V is TRBV6-6; the match to TRBD2 covers 7 bases. CDR1 is MNHNY, CDR2 SVGAGI, per germline (reference sequence). The CDR3 length is 14 residues. V dropped 6 bases and J dropped 4; count of bases not matched to a gene: 7.

As for this clone: Compared with germline, one end of the junction differs, possibly owing to a read error. V usage is TRBV30 and J usage is TRBJ1-2; D not resolved. There are 10 residues in the CDR3. Germline lookup yields CDR1 GTSNPN and CDR2 SVGIG (reference sequence). The CDR3 coding sequence is TGTGCCTGGAGTGCCCATCAGTCAATCTTC. This translates into CAWSAHQSIF. The full variable domain, its missing parts supplied by reference TRBV30 and TRBJ1-2, is SQTIHQWPATLVQPVGSPLSLECTVEGTSNPNLYWYRQAAGRGLQLLFYSVGIGQISSEVPQNLSASRPQDRQFILSSKKLLLSDSGFYLCAWSAHQSIFGSGTRLTVV.